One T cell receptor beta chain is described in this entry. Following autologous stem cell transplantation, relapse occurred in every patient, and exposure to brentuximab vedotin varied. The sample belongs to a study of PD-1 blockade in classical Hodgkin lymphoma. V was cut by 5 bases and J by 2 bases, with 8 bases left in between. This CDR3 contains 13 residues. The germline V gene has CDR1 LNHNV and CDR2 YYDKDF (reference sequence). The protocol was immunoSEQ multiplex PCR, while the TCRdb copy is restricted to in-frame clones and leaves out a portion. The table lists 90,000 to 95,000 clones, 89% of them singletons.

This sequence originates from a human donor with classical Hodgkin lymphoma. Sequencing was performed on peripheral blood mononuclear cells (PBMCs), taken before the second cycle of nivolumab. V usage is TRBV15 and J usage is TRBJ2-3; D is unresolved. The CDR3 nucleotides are TGTGCCACCAGCGGTAAAAACACAGATACGCAGTATTTT. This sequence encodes CATSGKNTDTQYF.